Each of the 25 T cell receptor beta chains below was sequenced from the same sample in a study of cytomegalovirus exposure and HLA in healthy donors. Both 60 Vbeta primers and 13 Jbeta primers went into the PCR. Repertoires were generated with immunoSEQ multiplex PCR, while TCRdb's copy carries only in-frame clones and drops some. Counted here are 80,000 to 100,000 clones, 63% occurring once; the ten biggest clones make up about 15%. The material sequenced was PBMCs. Receptor source: a woman in her forties in good health and CMV-seropositive.

V and J are TRBV5-5 and TRBJ1-1, with 8 bases matching TRBD1. The J segment lost 11 bases and the V segment lost 1 base, leaving 10 bases of the junction unmatched. Germline CDR1 and CDR2: SGHKS and YYEKEE (reference sequence). The CDR3 extends over 14 amino acids. CDR3 region: CASSLTGGQVFAFF. Here the CDR3 DNA reads TGTGCCAGCAGCTTGACAGGGGGGCAAGTATTCGCTTTCTTT.

J is TRBJ1-4 and V is TRBV9, with 8 bases aligning to TRBD1. The germline V gene encodes CDR1 SGDLS and CDR2 YYNGEE. This CDR3 is built from 13 residues. V was clipped by 3 bases and J by 5 bases; unmatched bases: 0. The CDR3 region is CASSGTGNEKLFF. In DNA form, the CDR3 reads TGTGCCAGCAGCGGGACAGGGAATGAAAAACTGTTTTTT.

This clone was picked up a small number of times. The gene calls are TRBV5-6 and TRBJ2-3, with 12 positions matching TRBD1. The CDR3 contains 17 residues. Germline CDR1 and CDR2: SGHDT and YYEEEE. The junction had 6 bases not matched to a gene; V was cut back by 4 bases and J by 0 bases. DNA of the CDR3: TGTGCCAGCAGCACCGGGACAGGGGGCAGAAGCACAGATACGCAGTATTTT. This codes for CASSTGTGGRSTDTQYF.

The chain has TRBV6-1 and TRBJ2-5; D unresolved. Germline CDR1 and CDR2: MNHNS and SASEGT. The length of the CDR3 is 13 residues. The V end lost 2 bases, the J end lost 5 bases, and 9 bases lay between the germline ends. CDR3: CASSENGPETQYF. As DNA, the CDR3 is TGTGCCAGCAGTGAAAACGGTCCGGAGACCCAGTACTTC.

This clone was seen just once. The CDR3 is CASRLAVEPGCTDTQYF. CDR3 nucleotides: TGTGCAAGTCGCTTAGCCGTGGAACCGGGTTGCACAGATACGCAGTATTTT. The chain links TRBV12-2 to TRBJ2-3; TRBD2 is the table's D call, not checked against the DNA. TRBV12-2 is marked as a pseudogene. This CDR3 has 17 residues.

The chain combines TRBV4-3 with TRBJ2-3; a weak D match, TRBD1 (5 bases). Trimming took 0 bases from V and 4 from J, leaving 14 bases between them. Germline V gene sequence: CDR1 LGHNA, CDR2 YSLEER. The CDR3 sequence is 16 residues long. DNA for the CDR3: TGCGCCAGCAGCCAAGAGTTTCAGGGAAGAGCAGATACGCAGTATTTT. Residues: CASSQEFQGRADTQYF.

The chain is built from TRBV4-3 and TRBJ2-1; 8 bases map to TRBD2. Trimming took 0 bases from V and 4 from J; bases not matched to a gene: 8. Germline CDR1 is LGHNA and CDR2 is YSLEER. This CDR3 has 17 residues. In DNA form, the CDR3 reads TGCGCCAGCAGCCAAGATCGGCTAGCGGGTCGTTACAATGAGCAGTTCTTC. This sequence encodes CASSQDRLAGRYNEQFF.

J is TRBJ1-5 and V is TRBV5-8; D might be TRBD1 (6 bases). The ends were cut back, 4 bases at V and 7 bases at J, with 12 bases in the middle. CDR3 length: 13 residues. The germline gives CDR1 SGHTS, CDR2 YDEGEE. CDR3 nucleotides: TGTGCCAGCAGCAGACAGGTGTTACAGCCCCAGCATTTT. This gives the protein CASSRQVLQPQHF.

J is TRBJ1-2 and V is TRBV6-1, with D tentatively TRBD1 (6 bases). The CDR3 totals 14 residues. The V gene lost 6 bases and the J gene lost 4 bases, with 15 bases spanning the gap. The germline gives CDR1 MNHNS, CDR2 SASEGT. CDR3 region: CASRTDSSAYGYTF. DNA for the CDR3: TGTGCCAGCAGGACGGACAGTTCGGCCTATGGCTACACCTTC.

This clone has just one count. The chain uses TRBV7-2 and TRBJ2-7; 8 nucleotides align to TRBD1. After removal of 0 bases from V and 4 bases from J, the junction contained 5 bases not matched to a gene. The CDR3 loop spans 15 amino acids. CDR1 and CDR2 (germline): SGHTA, FQGNSA. The CDR3 region is CASSLADRAEYEQYF. Here the CDR3 DNA reads TGTGCCAGCAGCTTAGCGGACAGGGCGGAATACGAGCAGTACTTC.

Note on this clone: An end of the junction does not agree with germline; a read error may underlie this. The genes are TRBV7-2 and TRBJ2-3; 10 nucleotides match TRBD2. This CDR3 comprises 17 residues. Germline V gene sequence: CDR1 SGHTA, CDR2 FQGNSA. The chain's CDR3 is CVSSLVTSGSSTDTQYF. In DNA form, the CDR3 reads TGTGTCAGCAGCTTAGTGACTAGCGGGTCTAGCACAGATACGCAGTATTTT. The variable domain in full, completed from reference TRBV7-2 and TRBJ2-3, reads GAGVSQSPSNKVTEKGKDVELRCDPISGHTALYWYRQSLGQGLEFLIYFQGNSAPDKSGLPSDRFSAERTGGSVSTLTIQRTQQEDSAVYLCVSSLVTSGSSTDTQYFGPGTRLTVL.

This clone appeared a few times. This chain connects TRBV7-3 to TRBJ2-1; D gene ambiguous. The CDR3 contains 14 residues. In germline, CDR1 is SGHTA, CDR2 FQGTGA. The V end was cut by 5 bases, the J end by 2 bases, with 10 bases between. The DNA for the CDR3 is TGTGCCAGCAGCCCAGTTCGGGCCTACAATGAGCAGTTCTTC. Its translation: CASSPVRAYNEQFF.

The chain joins TRBV14 to TRBJ2-5; D unclear. The CDR3 loop spans 15 amino acids. V lost 4 bases to trimming and J lost 2 bases, with 14 bases between them. From germline, CDR1 is SGHDN and CDR2 FVKESK. The CDR3 region has the DNA TGTGCCAGCAGCCGCATCACGACAAGACAAGAGACCCAGTACTTC. Protein product: CASSRITTRQETQYF.

This rearrangement joins TRBV19 to TRBJ2-5; TRBD2 aligns across 9 bases. The trim removed 7 bases at V and 3 bases at J, leaving 6 bases unmatched. Germline V gene sequence: CDR1 LNHDA, CDR2 SQIVND (reference sequence). This CDR3 is 14 amino acids long. The CDR3, as DNA: TGTGCCAGTACCTCGACTAGCGGCAAAGAGACCCAGTACTTC. This sequence encodes CASTSTSGKETQYF.

This chain uses TRBV28 with TRBJ1-4; tentatively, D is TRBD1 (6 bases). The CDR3 has 15 residues. Germline assignment: CDR1 MDHEN and CDR2 SYDVKM. Trimming left V 4 bases short and J 6 bases short, with 15 bases between. In DNA, the CDR3 is TGTGCCAGCAGTTCCCTCGCAGGGGAATATGAAAAACTGTTTTTT. Its protein product is CASSSLAGEYEKLFF.

The chain uses TRBV21-1 and TRBJ2-5; TRBD2 reflects the table's D call only, with no check against the DNA. TRBV21-1 is tagged as a pseudogene. This CDR3 has 12 amino acids. The CDR3 region is CASSKPGETQYF. For the CDR3, the DNA is TGTGCCAGCAGCAAACCCGGTGAGACCCAGTACTTC.

The chain carries TRBV28 and TRBJ2-5; D gene unclear. The ends were cut back, 3 bases at V and 0 bases at J, with 5 bases in the middle. The CDR3 covers 13 residues. The germline gives CDR1 MDHEN, CDR2 SYDVKM. In DNA, the CDR3 is TGTGCCAGCAGTTTGGGCTACCAAGAGACCCAGTACTTC. Amino acid sequence: CASSLGYQETQYF. Full variable domain (remainder filled in from reference TRBV28 and TRBJ2-5): DVKVTQSSRYLVKRTGEKVFLECVQDMDHENMFWYRQDPGLGLRLIYFSYDVKMKEKGDIPEGYSVSREKKERFSLILESASTNQTSMYLCASSLGYQETQYFGPGTRLLVL.

This rearrangement joins TRBV9 to TRBJ1-2; perhaps TRBD1 as D (6 bases). CDR1 and CDR2 (germline): SGDLS, YYNGEE. CDR3 length: 13 amino acids. Between the trimmed V and J ends, which lost 3 bases and 2 bases, there was a span of 8 bases. CDR3 in DNA: TGTGCCAGCAGCGCTACAGGGAACTATGGCTACACCTTC. This translates into CASSATGNYGYTF.

This clone has more than one count but fewer than ten. The V and J genes are TRBV25-1 and TRBJ2-5, with 8 positions matching TRBD1. Germline assignment: CDR1 MGHDK and CDR2 SYGVNS. The CDR3 runs 15 residues. Trimming took 4 bases from V and 4 from J; bases not matched to a gene: 8. Here the CDR3 DNA reads TGTGCCAGCAGTGTTACAGGACAGGGCGCAGAGACCCAGTACTTC. It is translated as CASSVTGQGAETQYF.

The V gene is TRBV28, the J gene TRBJ1-2; tentative D call: TRBD1 (6 bases). Trimming stripped 8 bases from V and 2 bases from J, with 9 bases between. CDR3 length: 12 amino acids. CDR1 is MDHEN and CDR2 is SYDVKM in the germline V gene. The CDR3 sequence: CASQQGNYGYTF. CDR3 nucleotides: TGTGCCAGCCAACAGGGAAACTATGGCTACACCTTC.

The J gene is TRBJ1-1, the V gene TRBV7-9; 7 nucleotides match TRBD1. CDR3 length equals 19 residues. The trim removed 5 bases at V and 0 bases at J, leaving 18 bases unmatched. Germline V lookup: CDR1 SEHNR, CDR2 FQNEAQ (reference sequence). The CDR3 nucleotides are TGTGCCAGCAGCCTACCCGCGGGGACAGAGGGGGGCATGAACACTGAAGCTTTCTTT. Translation gives CASSLPAGTEGGMNTEAFF.

CDR3 DNA: TGTGCCAGCAGCCCAGTCTCGGGCGAGCAGTACTTC. Amino acids: CASSPVSGEQYF. The rearrangement uses TRBV6-6 and TRBJ2-7; D remains ambiguous. The CDR3 is 12 amino acids. The V gene's germline CDR1 is MNHNY and CDR2 SVGAGI (reference sequence). V shed 6 bases and J shed 6 bases, with 12 bases lying between them.

The chain joins TRBV21-1 to TRBJ1-1. TRBV21-1 is deemed a pseudogene. The CDR3 is 14 residues long. The CDR3: CASSRGGTSPEAFF. The CDR3 coding sequence is TGTGCCAGCAGCCGGGGGGGGACGTCCCCGGAGGCTTTCTTT.

The chain is built from TRBV4-1 and TRBJ2-1; TRBD2 matches at 8 bases. The V and J ends lost 4 bases and 7 bases, in that order; junction bases with no gene match: 9. CDR1 MGHRA and CDR2 YSYEKL come from the germline V gene. CDR3 length: 15 amino acids. CDR3: CASSRTTSGGNEQFF. CDR3 sequence (DNA): TGCGCCAGCAGCCGAACTACTAGCGGAGGGAATGAGCAGTTCTTC.

The chain combines TRBV18 with TRBJ1-1; 8 bases fit TRBD1. Germline CDR1 reads KGHSH; CDR2 reads LQKENI. CDR3 length: 14 residues. Trimming at V came to 3 bases and at J to 7 bases, leaving 7 bases not matched to a gene. The CDR3 loop is CASSPPGQAREAFF. For the CDR3, the DNA is TGTGCCAGCTCACCTCCGGGACAGGCTCGTGAAGCTTTCTTT.